Listed below are T cell receptor beta chains from one sample, sequenced in a study of blood T cell repertoires in COVID-19. TCRdb's table, derived via immunoSEQ multiplex PCR, lists solely in-frame clones and lacks some. Seen here are some 220,000 clones, 87% observed once, and the top ten hold 9.5% to 15%. The sequencing input was peripheral blood. The receptors shown here come from a woman aged 18-29 years who had recovered from COVID-19. The conserved cysteine and the conserved F or W are not part of the CDR3 here. Each record gives: CDR3 protein, D gene, V gene, J gene. The D gene is left open where the match is weak.

ASSFFRNTEAF	-	TRBV12-3/TRBV12-4	TRBJ1-1
ASSYGQYTDTQY	-	TRBV6-5	TRBJ2-3
ASSQEEGGNNQPQH	-	TRBV4-1	TRBJ1-5
ASSFSQGIQPQH	-	TRBV27	TRBJ1-5
ASSGGPTGGYEQY	TRBD2	TRBV9	TRBJ2-7
ASSRENPTLYEQY	-	TRBV6-5	TRBJ2-7
ASSQRENTGELF	-	TRBV4-1	TRBJ2-2
ASSDRWEQF	-	TRBV6-2/TRBV6-3	TRBJ2-1
ASSYSVTEQY	-	TRBV6-2/TRBV6-3	TRBJ2-7
ASSPPSPAEAF	-	TRBV3-1/TRBV3-2	TRBJ1-1
ASSRQTGNTEAF	-	TRBV19	TRBJ1-1
ASSYTGLRGTEAF	-	TRBV6-2/TRBV6-3	TRBJ1-1
ASSQDGGYSTDTQY	-	TRBV4-1	TRBJ2-3
ASSKNEGLAGPRYNHQF	-	TRBV21-1	TRBJ2-1
AEGLAGYEQY	TRBD2	TRBV7-9	TRBJ2-7
ASSQDSGLGNTIY	-	TRBV3-1/TRBV3-2	TRBJ1-3
ASSPDSNYGYT	-	TRBV10-1	TRBJ1-2
ASSQLLGQETQY	-	TRBV4-3	TRBJ2-5
ASSLQGNEQF	-	TRBV6-5	TRBJ2-1
ASKPGQAPYYGYT	-	TRBV6-4	TRBJ1-2
ASSLMAGTSGRSSGANVLT	TRBD2	TRBV7-6	TRBJ2-6
ASGLGQGSGYT	TRBD1	TRBV12-5	TRBJ1-2
ASSRPLAQIGGSTDTQY	TRBD2	TRBV13	TRBJ2-3
ASSQDPAGTSTDTQY	TRBD2	TRBV3-1/TRBV3-2	TRBJ2-3
SVGQGYYGYT	-	TRBV29-1	TRBJ1-2
ASSSQNSPLH	-	TRBV12-3/TRBV12-4	TRBJ1-6
ASSPDRLNTAGWY	-	TRBV14	TRBJ2-7